Below, 17 T cell receptor beta chains from the same sample are listed, as sequenced in a study of graft-versus-host responses after intestinal transplantation. TCRdb keeps only in-frame clones here, not all; method: immunoSEQ multiplex PCR. The sample consists of 90,000 to 120,000 clones, less than 90% of them appearing once. Antigens of these TCRs are unknown. This specimen was unstimulated CD4+ T cells sorted from spleen or lymph node cells, taken before intestinal transplant. The receptors stem from a human donor who received an intestinal transplant.

This clone turned up a few times. V gene TRBV10-3 combines with J gene TRBJ2-3; 9 positions agree with TRBD2. CDR1 and CDR2 (germline): ENHRY, SYGVKD. This CDR3 is 16 amino acids long. The trim removed 6 bases at V and 2 bases at J, leaving 9 bases unmatched. The CDR3 nucleotides are TGTGCCATCAGGGATATAGCGGGAGAGTCCACAGATACGCAGTATTTT. It specifies CAIRDIAGESTDTQYF.

The rearrangement links TRBV7-2 to TRBJ2-5; 11 bases agree with TRBD2. The end of the DNA is better explained by TRBJ2-7, so the J call may be wrong. This CDR3 is built from 18 residues. Germline CDR1 and CDR2: SGHTA and FQGNSA. CDR3 in DNA: TGTGCCAGCAGCTTAGTCGGCCCTACTAGCGGGAGCTCCTACGAGCAGTACTTC. Its translation: CASSLVGPTSGSSYEQYF.

CDR3 DNA sequence: TGTGCCAGCAGCTTAACCGCCGGAGGCTACACCTTC. Translated: CASSLTAGGYTF. This chain uses TRBV7-9 with TRBJ1-2; no reliable D call. The CDR3 runs to 12 residues. Trimming shortened V by 2 bases and J by 8 bases, and 9 bases separated the two germline ends. CDR1 and CDR2 from the germline V gene are SEHNR and FQNEAQ (reference sequence).

The chain employs TRBV5-1 and TRBJ1-1; D perhaps matches TRBD1 (5 bases). Germline V gene data show CDR1 as SGHRS and CDR2 as YFSETQ. Trimming shortened V by 2 bases and J by 1 base, and 9 bases separated the two germline ends. CDR3 length: 14 residues. The CDR3 sequence: CASSLGRENTEAFF. DNA of the CDR3: TGCGCCAGCAGCTTAGGCAGGGAGAACACTGAAGCTTTCTTT.

The chain joins TRBV7-6 to TRBJ2-3; 12 nucleotides agree with TRBD2. CDR3 size: 18 residues. Germline V gene sequence: CDR1 SGHVS, CDR2 FNYEAQ. Unmatched junction bases numbered 10, after V lost 4 bases and J lost 2 bases. The CDR3 coding sequence is TGTGCCAGCAGCTCCCAGAAGACTAGCGGGAGATACACAGATACGCAGTATTTT. This sequence encodes CASSSQKTSGRYTDTQYF.

The chain joins TRBV9 to TRBJ2-2; perhaps TRBD2 as D (5 bases). The CDR3 totals 15 residues. In germline, CDR1 is SGDLS, CDR2 YYNGEE. V lost 3 bases to trimming and J lost 3 bases, with 12 bases between them. CDR3: CASSANEGYTGELFF. CDR3 coding DNA: TGTGCCAGCAGCGCGAACGAGGGTTACACCGGGGAGCTGTTTTTT.

V usage is TRBV6-5 and J usage is TRBJ2-3; D may correspond to TRBD1 or TRBD2 (5 bases each). V was trimmed by 10 bases and J by 6 bases, leaving 20 bases between them. Germline CDR1 MNHEY, CDR2 SVGAGI. The CDR3 loop spans 14 amino acids. DNA for the CDR3: TGTGCCACCCGCGGAGGTTTAGGGGCCGATACGCAGTATTTT. Its protein is CATRGGLGADTQYF.

J is TRBJ2-1 and V is TRBV5-1; 7 nucleotides match TRBD2. Germline V gives CDR1 SGHRS, CDR2 YFSETQ. After removal of 4 bases from V and 6 bases from J, the junction contained 10 bases not matched to a gene. The CDR3 is 15 amino acids. Here the CDR3 DNA reads TGCGCCAGCAGCCCTTCGGGACTAAGGGGCAATGAGCAGTTCTTC. Protein product: CASSPSGLRGNEQFF.

The chain couples TRBV30 to TRBJ2-1; D tentatively reads TRBD1 or TRBD2 (6 bases each). The CDR3 is 14 amino acids. The V end lost 2 bases, the J end lost 0 bases, and 8 bases lay between the germline ends. Germline lookup yields CDR1 GTSNPN and CDR2 SVGIG (reference sequence). DNA for the CDR3: TGTGCCTGGAGTAAGGGGGGCTCCTACAATGAGCAGTTCTTC. Amino acid sequence: CAWSKGGSYNEQFF.

This clone has just one count. The chain couples TRBV10-3 to TRBJ1-5; no definite D call. The V and J ends lost 8 bases and 5 bases respectively, with 10 bases between them. This CDR3 contains 12 residues. Germline-derived CDR1 and CDR2 are ENHRY and SYGVKD. In DNA, the CDR3 is TGTGCCATCCCCGTAAATCATCAGCCCCAGCATTTT. Residues: CAIPVNHQPQHF.

V and J are TRBV29-1 and TRBJ1-1; the D gene is possibly TRBD1 (5 bases). This CDR3 comprises 12 residues. CDR1 and CDR2 from the germline V gene are SQVTM and ANQGSEA. V was trimmed by 7 bases and J by 7 bases, leaving 16 bases between them. CDR3 bases: TGCAGCGCACGAGTGGGGCGCGGTGAAGCTTTCTTT. Its translation: CSARVGRGEAFF.

The V call is TRBV7-6, the J call TRBJ2-2, with D perhaps TRBD2 (5 bases). The V gene's germline CDR1 is SGHVS and CDR2 FNYEAQ. Trimming pared 1 base from V and 0 bases from J, leaving 9 bases between. The length of the CDR3 is 16 residues. CDR3 nucleotides: TGTGCCAGCAGCTTAGTCGTCGGGACGAACACCGGGGAGCTGTTTTTT. The encoded protein is CASSLVVGTNTGELFF. Together with reference TRBV7-6 and TRBJ2-2, the CDR3 gives the full variable domain: GAGVSQSPRYKVTKRGQDVALRCDPISGHVSLYWYRQALGQGPEFLTYFNYEAQQDKSGLPNDRFSAERPEGSISTLTIQRTEQRDSAMYRCASSLVVGTNTGELFFGEGSRLTVL.

This clone was counted a few times. The rearrangement links TRBV30 to TRBJ2-1; 9 positions match TRBD2. The V gene's germline CDR1 is GTSNPN and CDR2 SVGIG (reference sequence). V was pared by 7 bases and J by 13 bases, with 5 bases of the junction left unmatched. The CDR3 totals 10 residues. The CDR3 loop reads CASGLARQFF. DNA of the CDR3: TGTGCCTCCGGACTAGCGAGACAGTTCTTC.

The chain carries TRBV28 and TRBJ2-1; 8 nucleotides line up with TRBD2. CDR1 MDHEN and CDR2 SYDVKM come from the germline V gene. J was trimmed by 8 bases and V by 4 bases; bases with no gene match: 4. The CDR3 contains 13 residues. CDR3 residues: CASSWSGSHEQFF. DNA for the CDR3: TGTGCCAGCAGTTGGAGCGGGAGCCATGAGCAGTTCTTC.

The V call is TRBV5-1, the J call TRBJ1-3; the D is unclear. The germline V gene has CDR1 SGHRS and CDR2 YFSETQ. This CDR3 has 16 residues. Between the trimmed V and J ends, which lost 0 bases and 0 bases, there was a span of 10 bases. CDR3 amino acids: CASSLGLPSSGNTIYF. The CDR3 DNA sequence: TGCGCCAGCAGCTTGGGACTCCCGAGCTCTGGAAACACCATATATTTT. Combining the CDR3 with reference TRBV5-1 and TRBJ1-3 gives the whole variable domain KAGVTQTPRYLIKTRGQQVTLSCSPISGHRSVSWYQQTPGQGLQFLFEYFSETQRNKGNFPGRFSGRQFSNSRSEMNVSTLELGDSALYLCASSLGLPSSGNTIYFGEGSWLTVV.

The gene calls are TRBV6-1 and TRBJ2-7; TRBD1 agrees at 8 bases. CDR3 length equals 14 residues. Germline CDR1 MNHNS, CDR2 SASEGT. Losses at the gene ends were 7 bases for V and 2 bases for J; bases not matched to a gene: 7. CDR3 in amino acids: CASISGQGPYEQYF. In nucleotides, the CDR3 is TGTGCCAGCATCTCAGGACAGGGTCCCTACGAGCAGTACTTC.

V is TRBV18 and J is TRBJ2-7; D uncertain. Deletions cut 5 bases from V and 8 bases from J, with 13 bases between. Looked up from germline, CDR1 is KGHSH and CDR2 is LQKENI. The CDR3 is 12 residues long. In nucleotides, the CDR3 is TGTGCCAGCTCAACCTCTAGTAACCAGCAGTACTTC. Translation: CASSTSSNQQYF.